The 20 T cell receptor beta chains below come from one sample, sequenced in a study of T cell repertoires in cytomegalovirus infection. TCRdb recomputed calls from the reads with MiXCR, one row per CDR3 protein. Among 450,000 to 550,000 distinct CDR3 sequences listed, about 42% were seen once. No antigens are known for them. Sequences were derived from cultured PBMCs, sampled from culture after CMV antigen stimulation. The receptors derive from a human donor in good health (CMV status not recorded). Some clones in this sample may be carry-over from other donors' samples.

This clonotype was seen a few times. CDR3 nucleotides: TGTGCCAGCAGCACCACGACGGGAACAGATACGCAGTATTTT. Amino acid sequence: CASSTTTGTDTQYF. The chain joins TRBV7-8 to TRBJ2-3, with D tentatively TRBD2 (5 bases). V was shortened by 5 bases and J by 3 bases, with 12 bases between the two germline ends. Germline V gene sequence: CDR1 SGHVS, CDR2 FQNEAQ. The CDR3 has 14 amino acids.

The V call is TRBV19, the J call TRBJ2-7; possible D gene TRBD1, 6 bases. Germline-derived CDR1 and CDR2 are LNHDA and SQIVND (reference sequence). Deletions cut 4 bases from V and 1 base from J, with 8 bases between. The CDR3 is 13 amino acids. The CDR3 protein is CASSNRVSYEQYF. CDR3 nucleotide sequence: TGTGCCAGTAGTAACAGGGTTTCCTACGAGCAGTACTTC.

This clonotype was recorded at least ten times. The chain uses TRBV7-7 and TRBJ2-3; D gene unclear. The CDR3 is 15 amino acids. The V end was cut by 1 base, the J end by 0 bases, with 8 bases between. Germline V gene lookup returns CDR1 SSHAT and CDR2 FNYEAQ (reference sequence). Here the CDR3 reads CASSLVYGSTDTQYF. In DNA form, the CDR3 reads TGTGCCAGCAGCTTAGTCTACGGGAGCACAGATACGCAGTATTTT.

The gene calls are TRBV7-6 and TRBJ2-1; 12 bases map to TRBD1. The CDR3 extends over 17 amino acids. Unmatched junction bases numbered 9, after V lost 5 bases and J lost 4 bases. Looked up from germline, CDR1 is SGHVS and CDR2 is FNYEAQ. Here the CDR3 DNA reads TGTGCCAGCAGCCGATGGGGACAGGGGGCGTCGTACAATGAGCAGTTCTTC. Protein sequence: CASSRWGQGASYNEQFF.

The chain has TRBV19 and TRBJ2-6; weak D call: TRBD1 (6 bases). This CDR3 contains 17 residues. Deletions cut 5 bases from V and 3 bases from J, with 17 bases between. The germline gives CDR1 LNHDA, CDR2 SQIVND (reference sequence). CDR3 DNA: TGTGCCAGTAGTTCAAGACAGGAACGTTATGGGGCCAACGTCCTGACTTTC. The encoded protein is CASSSRQERYGANVLTF.

V usage is TRBV7-2 and J usage is TRBJ2-3; D is possibly TRBD1 or TRBD2 (6 bases each). The CDR3 consists of 15 residues. V was shortened by 3 bases and J by 2 bases, with 12 bases between the two germline ends. Germline loops: CDR1 SGHTA, CDR2 FQGNSA. The chain's CDR3 is CASSFSGALTDTQYF. Written as DNA, the CDR3 is TGTGCCAGCAGCTTTTCGGGGGCACTCACAGATACGCAGTATTTT.

The rearrangement joins TRBV7-9 to TRBJ2-3, with D perhaps matching TRBD1 (5 bases). This CDR3 is 14 amino acids long. Trimming shortened V by 2 bases and J by 4 bases, and 10 bases separated the two germline ends. The germline CDR1 and CDR2 sequences are SEHNR and FQNEAQ (reference sequence). CDR3 DNA sequence: TGTGCCAGCAGCTTATACAAAGGGGCAGATACGCAGTATTTT. Translating it yields CASSLYKGADTQYF.

The chain recombines TRBV7-8 with TRBJ2-1; D ambiguous. Looked up from germline, CDR1 is SGHVS and CDR2 is FQNEAQ. This CDR3 region has 15 residues. Trimming removed 5 bases from V and 7 bases from J, with 18 bases in between. CDR3 loop: CASSNHWGSFNEQFF. DNA of the CDR3: TGTGCCAGCAGCAACCACTGGGGTAGCTTTAATGAGCAGTTCTTC.

A few counts support this clonotype. The DNA for the CDR3 is TGTGCCAGCAGCGGCCGTGGGGGGACGAACACCGGGGAGCTGTTTTTT. This translates into CASSGRGGTNTGELFF. The J gene is TRBJ2-2, the V gene TRBV7-2; tentatively, D is TRBD2 (6 bases). The germline CDR1 and CDR2 sequences are SGHTA and FQGNSA. The CDR3 totals 16 residues. The V end was cut by 5 bases, the J end by 0 bases, with 13 bases between.

V usage is TRBV6-1 and J usage is TRBJ1-2; 8 bases match TRBD1. Germline V gene data show CDR1 as MNHNS and CDR2 as SASEGT. After removal of 5 bases from V and 4 bases from J, the junction contained 12 bases not matched to a gene. The CDR3 has 16 residues. As DNA, the CDR3 is TGTGCCAGCAGTCCAGGGACAGGTCCGATGGGCTATGGCTACACCTTC. It yields the protein CASSPGTGPMGYGYTF.

This clonotype was detected only a few times. The CDR3 region is CASSQEQGAVGSPLHF. Here the CDR3 DNA reads TGTGCCAGCAGCCAAGAACAGGGGGCGGTGGGCTCACCCCTCCACTTT. The rearrangement uses TRBV4-2 and TRBJ1-6; TRBD1 agrees at 9 bases. The V segment lost 0 bases and the J segment 10 bases; nucleotides outside the gene matches: 7. CDR3 length: 16 residues. Germline-derived CDR1 and CDR2 are LGHNA and YNFKEQ.

Only a few counts were recorded for this clonotype. This chain connects TRBV5-4 to TRBJ2-5; D remains unclear. Trimming removed 2 bases at V and 5 bases at J, with 13 bases between. The CDR3 runs 14 residues. Germline lookup yields CDR1 SGHNT and CDR2 YYREEE (reference sequence). The CDR3 nucleotides are TGTGCCAGCAGCTTTCAGGCCTCGAGGGAGACCCAGTACTTC. Translating it yields CASSFQASRETQYF.

The gene calls are TRBV24-1 and TRBJ2-7, with 9 bases that match TRBD1. The V gene's germline CDR1 is KGHDR and CDR2 SFDVKD. V lost 7 bases, J lost 3 bases, and 3 bases stayed unmatched. This CDR3 contains 13 residues. The CDR3 reads CATSTGGNYEQYF. CDR3 nucleotide sequence: TGTGCCACCAGCACAGGGGGCAACTACGAGCAGTACTTC.

This clonotype was seen only once. The chain couples TRBV27 to TRBJ2-7; TRBD1 agrees at 8 bases. Germline V lookup: CDR1 MNHEY, CDR2 SMNVEV (reference sequence). The CDR3 is made up of 15 amino acids. J gave up 3 bases and V 6 bases, and 10 bases lay outside the gene matches. CDR3 residues: CASSQKAGTGYEQYF. The CDR3 bases are TGTGCCAGCAGCCAGAAGGCCGGGACAGGCTACGAGCAGTACTTC.

The chain links TRBV7-2 to TRBJ2-3, with 8 nucleotides matching TRBD1. With 4 bases clipped from V and 6 bases from J, the junction kept 3 bases outside the gene matches. The CDR3 has 13 residues. Germline V gene data show CDR1 as SGHTA and CDR2 as FQGNSA. The CDR3 loop reads CASSSDRVDTQYF. CDR3 DNA: TGTGCCAGCAGCTCGGACAGGGTGGATACGCAGTATTTT.

This clonotype was found a few times. The CDR3 protein is CASSPTSSNEQFF. CDR3 sequence (DNA): TGTGCCAGCAGCCCAACTAGCAGCAATGAGCAGTTCTTC. J is TRBJ2-1 and V is TRBV12-3 or TRBV12-4, with D possibly matching TRBD2 (6 bases). V lost 6 bases and J lost 6, with 12 bases in between. This CDR3 is built from 13 residues.

This clonotype was detected only a few times. The chain uses TRBV27 and TRBJ1-3; D ambiguous. The CDR3 sequence is 13 residues long. V lost 6 bases to trimming and J lost 0 bases, with 6 bases between them. CDR1 is MNHEY, CDR2 SMNVEV, per germline (reference sequence). CDR3 in DNA: TGTGCCAGCAGGGAGCGCTCTGGAAACACCATATATTTT. It is translated as CASRERSGNTIYF.

This clonotype was found once. The CDR3: CSATTGGLGNTEAFF. The CDR3 nucleotides are TGCAGTGCCACCACAGGGGGCCTGGGGAACACTGAAGCTTTCTTT. This sequence joins TRBV20-1 and TRBJ1-1; 9 nucleotides match TRBD1. J was trimmed by 1 base and V by 6 bases; bases with no gene match: 9. Germline V lookup: CDR1 DFQATT, CDR2 SNEGSKA (reference sequence). The CDR3 runs 15 residues.

The chain recombines TRBV20-1 with TRBJ2-3; the D gene is possibly TRBD2 (5 bases). From germline, CDR1 is DFQATT and CDR2 SNEGSKA (reference sequence). The V gene lost 6 bases and the J gene lost 4 bases, with 20 bases spanning the gap. The CDR3 length is 15 residues. The CDR3 DNA reads TGCAGTGCCGTCGATAGGAGCGGCCGGGCAGATACGCAGTATTTT. The encoded protein is CSAVDRSGRADTQYF.

This clonotype came up many times. The chain carries TRBV7-2 and TRBJ2-5, with D possibly matching TRBD2 (5 bases). The CDR3 contains 14 residues. CDR1 is SGHTA and CDR2 is FQGNSA in the germline V gene. V was pared by 5 bases and J by 5 bases, with 15 bases between. The CDR3 sequence is CASSRLNSAETQYF. The CDR3 coding sequence is TGTGCCAGCAGCCGACTGAATAGCGCCGAGACCCAGTACTTC.